The 19 T cell receptor beta chains below all came from one sample that was sequenced in a study of blood T cells in healthy people across ages (dated by TCRdb to about 2015). To prepare the library, 5' RACE was applied. The data were produced on an Illumina HiSeq 2500. The second PCR ran for roughly 7 to 12 cycles and used a J-beta primer mix along with a sample-barcoded 5' primer. TCRdb reprocessing: public reads trimmed at Q25 with fastp, clones called with MiXCR, in-frame beta chains kept. Under each unique CDR3 protein, matching rows form one entry showing the most common genes and DNA. The table for this sample lists about 510,000 distinct CDR3 sequences; roughly a quarter of them were counted only once. The top ten constitute approximately 4% of the sample. These same data were also listed under a study on T cells of mothers and their children.

The sequencing sample was made of blood. Source of these receptors: a boy between 2 and 10 years old in good health.

This chain joins TRBV14 and TRBJ2-7; no definite D call. The CDR3 spans 13 residues. The germline gives CDR1 SGHDN, CDR2 FVKESK. Trimming removed 4 bases at V and 3 bases at J, with 10 bases between. CDR3 amino acids: CASSLLGVYEQYF. The CDR3 nucleotides read TGTGCCAGCAGCCTGCTTGGGGTCTACGAGCAGTACTTC.

This chain connects TRBV10-3 to TRBJ2-5; the match to TRBD2 covers 13 bases. Near its end, the DNA agrees better with TRBJ2-1, so the J call may be wrong. Germline CDR1 is ENHRY and CDR2 is SYGVKD. The CDR3 consists of 13 residues. This chain's CDR3 is CAIGTSGDNEQFF. The CDR3 nucleotides are TGTGCCATCGGGACTAGCGGGGACAATGAGCAGTTCTTC.

The gene calls are TRBV3-1 and TRBJ2-1; TRBD2 matches 8 bases. Germline assignment: CDR1 LGHDT and CDR2 YNNKEL (reference sequence). This CDR3 spans 14 amino acids. The V gene end was trimmed by 4 bases and the J gene end by 5 bases; junction bases not matched to a gene: 4. The CDR3 loop reads CASSPGLGDNEQFF. The CDR3 nucleotides are TGTGCCAGCAGCCCGGGACTAGGAGACAATGAGCAGTTCTTC.

This rearrangement joins TRBV3-1 to TRBJ1-2; 8 bases agree with TRBD1. Germline CDR1 is LGHDT and CDR2 is YNNKEL (reference sequence). This CDR3 has 15 amino acids. The V gene end was trimmed by 6 bases and the J gene end by 4 bases; junction bases not matched to a gene: 10. The CDR3 nucleotides read TGTGCCAGCAGGTCGACAGGGGCAGTGAGCTATGGCTACACCTTC. It encodes CASRSTGAVSYGYTF.

This clonotype was detected only a few times. The chain employs TRBV20-1 and TRBJ2-7, with 7 nucleotides matching TRBD2. V gave up 3 bases and J gave up 4 bases; unmatched junction bases: 6. The germline V gene encodes CDR1 DFQATT and CDR2 SNEGSKA (reference sequence). The CDR3 is made up of 13 amino acids. In DNA, the CDR3 is TGCAGTGCTAGTGGATCAGCGGGGTACGAGCAGTACTTC. This gives the protein CSASGSAGYEQYF.

The rearrangement links TRBV5-1 to TRBJ2-1; D may match TRBD1 or TRBD2 (5 bases each). From germline, CDR1 is SGHRS and CDR2 YFSETQ. V was pared by 0 bases and J by 4 bases, with 11 bases between. This CDR3 has 15 residues. CDR3 loop: CASSLAGQLYNEQFF. CDR3 DNA: TGCGCCAGCAGCTTGGCGGGGCAGCTATACAATGAGCAGTTCTTC.

The rearrangement joins TRBV29-1 to TRBJ2-4, with D tentatively TRBD1 (5 bases). The CDR3 loop spans 15 amino acids. Trimming removed 7 bases at V and 1 base at J, with 17 bases between. The germline CDR1 and CDR2 sequences are SQVTM and ANQGSEA. The CDR3 here is CSAGEGDLAKNIQYF. The CDR3 nucleotides read TGCAGCGCTGGGGAAGGGGATCTCGCCAAAAACATTCAGTACTTC.

This clonotype turned up a few times. This chain connects TRBV6-5 to TRBJ2-5; the match to TRBD2 covers 10 bases. Germline CDR1 MNHEY, CDR2 SVGAGI. Trimming at V came to 7 bases and at J to 2 bases, leaving 7 bases not matched to a gene. This CDR3 is built from 15 residues. The CDR3, as DNA: TGTGCCAGCACTTCTAGCGGGGGCCTACAAGAGACCCAGTACTTC. Translation: CASTSSGGLQETQYF.

The chain is built from TRBV3-1 and TRBJ1-1; tentatively, D is TRBD1 (5 bases). Trimming left V 9 bases short and J 0 bases short, with 8 bases between. CDR1 is LGHDT, CDR2 YNNKEL, per germline (reference sequence). The CDR3 length is 12 residues. The CDR3 loop reads CASQGMNTEAFF. CDR3 nucleotides: TGTGCCAGTCAGGGCATGAACACTGAAGCTTTCTTT.

This chain connects TRBV9 to TRBJ2-7; 7 bases map to TRBD2. The DNA matches TRBJ2-5 better at its end, which makes the J call doubtful. This CDR3 has 15 residues. The germline gives CDR1 SGDLS, CDR2 YYNGEE. The DNA for the CDR3 is TGTGCCAGCAGCGCCCTGGGAGGGCTCGGGGAGACCCAGTACTTC. Its protein product is CASSALGGLGETQYF.

This clonotype was counted between two and nine times. The chain has TRBV30 and TRBJ2-2; D is unresolved. The length of the CDR3 is 12 residues. Germline CDR1 GTSNPN, CDR2 SVGIG (reference sequence). V gave up 5 bases and J gave up 6 bases, with 10 bases separating them. The CDR3 nucleotides are TGTGCCTGGCCACAAGACGCCGGGGAGCTGTTTTTT. Translated: CAWPQDAGELFF.

This chain links TRBV12-3 or TRBV12-4 with TRBJ1-2; 10 nucleotides agree with TRBD1. The CDR3 length is 15 residues. Trimming took 3 bases from V and 10 from J; bases not matched to a gene: 11. This CDR3 is CASSLGDRGFHDYTF. CDR3 bases: TGTGCCAGCAGTTTGGGGGACAGGGGCTTCCATGACTACACCTTC.

This clonotype was detected only a few times. The chain uses TRBV20-1 and TRBJ2-3; unclear D gene. The germline V gene encodes CDR1 DFQATT and CDR2 SNEGSKA (reference sequence). Trimming shortened V by 7 bases and J by 2 bases, and 13 bases separated the two germline ends. This CDR3 has 13 residues. Written as DNA, the CDR3 is TGCAGTGTAAGGGTGGGGTTCACAGATACGCAGTATTTT. Protein product: CSVRVGFTDTQYF.

V and J are TRBV13 and TRBJ2-5; the match to TRBD1 covers 9 bases. The CDR3 consists of 16 residues. CDR1 and CDR2 from the germline V gene are PRHDT and FYEKMQ (reference sequence). Losses at the gene ends were 0 bases for V and 4 bases for J; bases not matched to a gene: 6. The CDR3 nucleotides read TGTGCCAGCAGCTTAGGGGGACAGGGAATTTCAGAGACCCAGTACTTC. Amino acid sequence: CASSLGGQGISETQYF.

This clonotype was seen a few times. The chain carries TRBV15 and TRBJ1-2; TRBD1 might be the D (5 bases). V was clipped by 4 bases and J by 4 bases, with 16 bases between them. The CDR3 covers 15 residues. Germline V CDR1 and CDR2: LNHNV, YYDKDF (reference sequence). For the CDR3, the DNA is TGTGCCACCAGCAATATTGAGGGGCGAGGCTATGGCTACACCTTC. Translated: CATSNIEGRGYGYTF.

This clonotype was recorded a few times. The gene calls are TRBV12-3 or TRBV12-4 and TRBJ2-5; D ambiguous. The CDR3 contains 12 residues. V lost 5 bases to trimming and J lost 5 bases, with 9 bases between them. CDR3 region: CASSPATETQYF. In DNA form, the CDR3 reads TGTGCCAGCAGTCCCGCGACGGAGACCCAGTACTTC.

The rearrangement links TRBV21-1 to TRBJ2-5; TRBD1, as called in the table, went unchecked against the DNA. TRBV21-1 is a pseudogene locus. The length of the CDR3 is 16 residues. CDR3 coding DNA: TGTGCCAGCAGCAAGAGACAGGGTGAGGAACAAGAGACCCAGTACTTC. Encoded protein: CASSKRQGEEQETQYF.

V and J are TRBV11-2 and TRBJ2-2; TRBD2 matches 7 bases. This CDR3 is built from 15 residues. V shed 5 bases and J 7 bases; nucleotides not matched to a gene: 10. Germline V gene lookup returns CDR1 SGHAT and CDR2 FQNNGV. CDR3 region: CASSRPGLKVGELFF. CDR3 sequence (DNA): TGTGCCAGCAGCAGACCGGGACTAAAGGTCGGGGAGCTGTTTTTT. The variable domain in full, with the rest retrieved from reference TRBV11-2 and TRBJ2-2, is EAGVAQSPRYKIIEKRQSVAFWCNPISGHATLYWYQQILGQGPKLLIQFQNNGVVDDSQLPKDRFSAERLKGVDSTLKIQPAKLEDSAVYLCASSRPGLKVGELFFGEGSRLTVL.

The chain carries TRBV9 and TRBJ1-1, with TRBD1 identical over 7 bases. Germline loops: CDR1 SGDLS, CDR2 YYNGEE. With 4 bases clipped from V and 3 bases from J, the junction kept 9 bases outside the gene matches. The CDR3 contains 15 residues. The CDR3 sequence: CASSPGDRLYTEAFF. The CDR3 DNA follows: TGTGCCAGCAGCCCCGGGGACAGACTCTACACTGAAGCTTTCTTT.